Sequencing of this T cell receptor (beta chain) was carried out in a study of blood T cell repertoires in COVID-19. Across the whole study: PBMCs, B-cell-depleted T cells, or T cells were the source of the cDNA or gDNA that made up the material.

In the study's own analysis: Amplification from reference gene primers served as the basis for estimated nucleated cell counts. Data came from immunoSEQ multiplex PCR; TCRdb stores just in-frame clones and leaves some out. V, J and clone size derive from that table, while D and trimming were established from the DNA sequence. The sample has over 150,000 clones, roughly 83% seen once. In germline, CDR1 is MDHEN, CDR2 SYDVKM. V shed 5 bases and J 0 bases; nucleotides not matched to a gene: 3. The CDR3 sequence is 14 residues long. The sample comprised peripheral blood. The gene calls are TRBV28 and TRBJ2-7; 8 bases fit TRBD2. The sequence was collected from a man aged 18 to 29 with active or convalescent COVID-19. The CDR3 is CASSSSGISYEQYF. The DNA for the CDR3 is TGTGCCAGCAGTAGTAGCGGGATCTCCTACGAGCAGTACTTC.